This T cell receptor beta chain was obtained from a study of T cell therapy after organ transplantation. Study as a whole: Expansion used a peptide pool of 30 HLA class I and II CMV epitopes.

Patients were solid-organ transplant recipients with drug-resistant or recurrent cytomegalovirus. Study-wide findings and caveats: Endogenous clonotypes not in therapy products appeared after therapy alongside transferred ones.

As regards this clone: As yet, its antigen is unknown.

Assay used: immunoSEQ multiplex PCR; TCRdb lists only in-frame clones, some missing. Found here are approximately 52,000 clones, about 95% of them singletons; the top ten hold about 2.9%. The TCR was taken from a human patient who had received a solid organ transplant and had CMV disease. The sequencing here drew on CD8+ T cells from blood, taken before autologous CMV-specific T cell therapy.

This CDR3 is CASRPGTTNTEAFF. The CDR3 coding sequence is TGTGCCAGCAGACCCGGGACAACTAACACTGAAGCTTTCTTT. The chain combines TRBV6-5 with TRBJ1-1, with D possibly being TRBD1 (6 bases). CDR3 size: 14 residues. Trimming pared 6 bases from V and 2 bases from J, leaving 13 bases between. The germline V gene encodes CDR1 MNHEY and CDR2 SVGAGI.